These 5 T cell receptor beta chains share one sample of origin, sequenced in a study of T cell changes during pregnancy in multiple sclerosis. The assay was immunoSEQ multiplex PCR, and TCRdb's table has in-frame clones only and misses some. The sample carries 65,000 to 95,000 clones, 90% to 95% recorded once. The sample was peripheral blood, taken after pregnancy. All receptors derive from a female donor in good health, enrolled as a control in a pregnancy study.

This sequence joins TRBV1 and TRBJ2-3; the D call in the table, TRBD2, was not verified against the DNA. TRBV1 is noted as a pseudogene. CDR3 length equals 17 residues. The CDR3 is CTSSLPPGGGADHTQYF. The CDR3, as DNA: TGCACCAGCAGCCTCCCTCCGGGCGGGGGGGCCGATCATACGCAGTATTTT.

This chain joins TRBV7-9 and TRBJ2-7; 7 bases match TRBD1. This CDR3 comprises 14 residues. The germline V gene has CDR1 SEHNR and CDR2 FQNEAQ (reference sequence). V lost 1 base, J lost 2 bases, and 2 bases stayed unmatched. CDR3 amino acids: CASSLVGTAYEQYF. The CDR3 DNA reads TGTGCCAGCAGCTTAGTCGGGACAGCCTACGAGCAGTACTTC. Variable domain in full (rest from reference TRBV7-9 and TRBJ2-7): DTGVSQNPRHKITKRGQNVTFRCDPISEHNRLYWYRQTLGQGPEFLTYFQNEAQLEKSRLLSDRFSAERPKGSFSTLEIQRTEQGDSAMYLCASSLVGTAYEQYFGPGTRLTVT.

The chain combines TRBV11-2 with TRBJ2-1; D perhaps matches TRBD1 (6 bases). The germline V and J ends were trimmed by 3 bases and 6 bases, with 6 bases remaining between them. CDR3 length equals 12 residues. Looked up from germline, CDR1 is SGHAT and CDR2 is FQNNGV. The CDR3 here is CASSFRGNEQFF. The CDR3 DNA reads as TGTGCCAGCAGCTTCAGGGGCAATGAGCAGTTCTTC.

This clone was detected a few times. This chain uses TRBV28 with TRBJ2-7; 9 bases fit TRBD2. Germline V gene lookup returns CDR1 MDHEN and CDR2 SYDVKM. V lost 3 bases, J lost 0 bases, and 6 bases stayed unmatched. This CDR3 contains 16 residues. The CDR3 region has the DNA TGTGCCAGCAGTTTGAGGGGTAGCGGGAGCTCCTACGAGCAGTACTTC. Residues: CASSLRGSGSSYEQYF.

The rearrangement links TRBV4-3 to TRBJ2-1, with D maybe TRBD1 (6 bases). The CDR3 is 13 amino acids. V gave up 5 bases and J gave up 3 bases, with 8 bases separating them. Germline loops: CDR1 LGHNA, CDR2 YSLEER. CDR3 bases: TGCGCCAGCAGCGGGGGCCTCTACAATGAGCAGTTCTTC. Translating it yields CASSGGLYNEQFF.